This T cell receptor (beta chain) was sequenced during a study of T cells in localized non-small cell lung cancer. Produced via immunoSEQ multiplex PCR; TCRdb's table is partial and in-frame only. The sample has about 1,500 clones; 24% are singletons. A remark on this clone: The antigen is undetermined. The junction departs from germline at one end; a sequencing error may be responsible.

Whole-study findings and limits: Because sequencing included only one region (of the tumor), heterogeneity remains possible. Appearing in adjacent lung were a median about 59 of the top 100 tumor clones. Uninvolved neighboring lung showed the greatest T cell clonality, exceeding tumor. Patients showing higher blood T cell density tended to see longer overall survival.

This CDR3 region has 13 residues. The sequencing used lung tumor tissue, collected before any cancer treatment. The sequence derives from a female donor aged 60 or older with stage II lung adenocarcinoma. The V and J genes are TRBV23-1 and TRBJ2-2; no firm D call. TRBV23-1 is known as an ORF, though its function is uncertain. The CDR3 loop is CASSQFVTGELFF. In nucleotides, the CDR3 is TGCGCCAGCAGCCAATTTGTCACCGGGGAGCTGTTTTTT.